Listed here is a single T cell receptor beta chain. Its antigen remains unidentified. One base away lies a much larger clone, so this may be a sequencing read error. In germline, CDR1 is MNHEY, CDR2 SVGEGT. The length of the CDR3 is 14 residues. V lost 0 bases to trimming and J lost 2 bases, with 6 bases between them. This sample is drawn from a study of glioma-infiltrating T cells. Study summary: Glioblastomas were WHO grade IV, sampled at first diagnosis; low-grade were grade II. Blood libraries targeted roughly 4- to 11-fold coverage of roughly 1 million T cells.

Regarding the study as a whole: Non-neoplastic patients had below-expected tissue-blood divergence, while all gliomas exceeded expectation.

Using RNA template, CDR3s of TCR alpha and beta were amplified with iRepertoire arm-PCR. For one-step reverse transcription and amplification, roughly 95-400 ng of tissue mRNA or PBMC total RNA was used. Each CDR3 protein is one row after TCRdb ran MiXCR on the multiplex PCR reads. Altogether about 410,000 distinct CDR3 sequences are present, more than 35% being singletons, with the ten largest covering about 12%. The sample consisted of glioma tissue, nonneoplastic brain tissue, or PBMCs (not recorded which). This chain joins TRBV6-2 or TRBV6-3 and TRBJ2-3; the D is unclear. The sequence was collected from a human donor with low-grade glioma or glioblastoma, undergoing nonglioma brain surgery, or in good health (not recorded which). In DNA form, the CDR3 reads TGTGCCAGCAGTTACTCGACCTACACAGATACGCAGTATTTT. Translated, it gives CASSYSTYTDTQYF.